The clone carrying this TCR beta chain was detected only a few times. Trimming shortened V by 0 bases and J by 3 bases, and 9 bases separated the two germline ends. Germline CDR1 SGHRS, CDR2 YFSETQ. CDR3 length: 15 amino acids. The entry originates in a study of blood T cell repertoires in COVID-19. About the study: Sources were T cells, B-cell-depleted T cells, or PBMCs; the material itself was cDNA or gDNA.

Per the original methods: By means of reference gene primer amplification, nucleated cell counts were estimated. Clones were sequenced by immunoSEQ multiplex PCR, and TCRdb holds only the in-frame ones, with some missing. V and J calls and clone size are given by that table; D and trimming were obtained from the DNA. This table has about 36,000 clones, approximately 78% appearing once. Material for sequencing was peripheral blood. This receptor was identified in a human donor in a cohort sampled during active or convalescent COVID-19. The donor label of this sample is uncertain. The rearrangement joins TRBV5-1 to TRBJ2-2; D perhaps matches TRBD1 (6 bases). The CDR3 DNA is TGCGCCAGCAGCTTGGTACAGGGAGACACCGGGGAGCTGTTTTTT. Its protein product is CASSLVQGDTGELFF.